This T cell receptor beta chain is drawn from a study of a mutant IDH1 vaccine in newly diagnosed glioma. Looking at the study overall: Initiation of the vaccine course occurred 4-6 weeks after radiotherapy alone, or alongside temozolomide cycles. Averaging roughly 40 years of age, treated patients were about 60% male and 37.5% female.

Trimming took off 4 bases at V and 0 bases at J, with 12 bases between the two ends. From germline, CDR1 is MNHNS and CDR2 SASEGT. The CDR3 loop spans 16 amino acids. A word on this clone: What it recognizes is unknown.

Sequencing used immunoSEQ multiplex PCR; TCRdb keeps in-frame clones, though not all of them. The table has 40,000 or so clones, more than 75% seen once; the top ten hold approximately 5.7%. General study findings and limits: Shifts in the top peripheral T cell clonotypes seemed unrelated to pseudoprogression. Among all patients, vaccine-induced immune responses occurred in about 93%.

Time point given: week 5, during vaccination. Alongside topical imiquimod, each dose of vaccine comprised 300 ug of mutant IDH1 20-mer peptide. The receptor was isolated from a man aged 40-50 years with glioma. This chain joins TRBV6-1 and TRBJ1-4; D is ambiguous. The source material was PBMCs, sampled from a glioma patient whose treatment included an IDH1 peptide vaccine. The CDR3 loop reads CASSASAVATNEKLFF. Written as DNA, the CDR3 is TGTGCCAGCAGTGCGTCCGCAGTAGCAACTAATGAAAAACTGTTTTTT.